This T cell receptor (beta chain) was found in a study of beta chain features in type 1 diabetes listed by TCRdb under 2018. Looking at the study overall: Mean age, gender distribution, total cell number and subset yield did not differ between patients and healthy donors. Across all samples, about 110 million sorted cells were examined, and cell number per subset correlated strongly with RNA yield. The study compared TCRB repertoires of sorted circulating CD4+ T cell subsets between recently diagnosed type 1 diabetes patients and matched healthy donors. Regulatory and stem cell-like memory subsets were isolated from only 8 patients and about 8 healthy donors, whereas naive and central memory subsets came from all 30 or so donors. The paper as a whole reports these results and caveats: Because cDNA was sequenced instead of genomic DNA, highly expressing activated cells could be over-represented, though the groups showed no difference in activation or CD3 levels. Patients with type 1 diabetes made fewer insertions and deleted more nucleotides at VDJ recombination sites, implying thymic rearrangement abnormalities. The naive, central memory and regulatory TCRB repertoires appeared to resemble one another more closely among patients than among healthy donors. In all four CD4+ subsets, TCRB CDR3 length was moderately but significantly shorter in type 1 diabetes patients. Because the HLA sub-analyses included only small numbers of individuals, any influence of HLA type on TCRB rearrangement was left unresolved. Shorter templates might be favored by PCR, yet because patient and control samples were amplified and corrected together, any such skew would affect both groups equally.

All of the isolated RNA was reverse transcribed with the High Capacity cDNA Reverse Transcription Kit, so expressed TCRB transcripts were sequenced. Naive, central memory and regulatory T cell samples underwent deep immunoSEQ sequencing, averaging around 3.9 million total reads per sample. Sorted cells were lysed in RLT buffer, and RNA was extracted using DNase-treated RNeasy Micro or Mini kits according to cell number. Each cell subset was processed separately to prevent cross-contamination, with patient and healthy donor samples processed together. The immunoSEQ multiplex PCR was used to amplify TCRB sequences from cDNA, generating 87-bp fragments that spanned the CDR3 region. The amplicons were sequenced using the Illumina HiSeq platform. The study's own analysis went as follows. PCR bias was computationally corrected using synthetic template baselines, reads within Hamming distance 2 were collapsed, and singletons that could not be merged were discarded. Reads were aligned to IMGT to assign V, D and J genes, CDR3 length, and insertions or deletions at six rearrangement sites. Within each subset, clonotype counts were normalized to sorted cell number, after which true diversity and Gini coefficients were computed with the tcR R package. The overlap coefficient, calculated on TCRB nucleotide sequences, was used to quantify repertoire sharing. Out-of-frame TCRB sequences from naive cells were analyzed as a proxy for the pre-selection repertoire. TCRdb limited this immuneACCESS table to in-frame rearrangements with V and J called. A share of clones is missing; checked studies link under half to unresolved V genes, and the rest is unexplained. That table gives V, J and clone size, and the DNA gave D and trimming. The sample profile shows 500,000 to 650,000 clones; around 11% of them were found once. More than 0.1% of the sample lies in the top ten.

From the germline V gene, CDR1 is SGHDT and CDR2 is YYEEEE. Including cysteine and phenylalanine, the CDR3 has 15 amino acids. The only DNA kept is the CDR3, 45 bases in frame from the first base. Trimming takes 2 bases from V and 10 bases from J, and the germline ends sit 16 bases apart. Each donor gave one peripheral blood draw, roughly 110 mL on average, collected into heparinised tubes. A BD FACSAria II was used to sort naive, central memory, regulatory and stem cell-like memory CD4+ T cells with a panel that included CD45RO, CCR7, CD25, CD127, CD95 and CD27. A purity above 95% was achieved for all sorted populations. Right away, PBMCs were isolated by Lymphoprep density gradient centrifugation and were stained directly, with no culture step. To minimize batch effects, samples were stained and sorted in pairs, one healthy donor with one patient per experiment. This clone has just a few counts. Its antigen is not yet known. Per-base qualities were not stored, and no clone one base away is much larger.

This TCR derives from a man aged 25-40 years with type 1 diabetes. What was sequenced was naive CD4+ T cells from blood. The sample's cell subset or site label is to be understood as: true naive CD4+ T cells. The V and J segments used are TRBV5-6 and TRBJ1-6; a tentative D call is TRBD1 (5 bases match). The bases are TGTGCCAGCAGCTTATGGACACCTCTCGGGTCACCCCTCCACTTT. Protein translation: CASSLWTPLGSPLHF.